The 17 T cell receptor beta chains in this list originate from one sample, sequenced in a study of brain T cells in children with intractable seizures. Described time point: blood from clinic visit 5 months post-surgery; TSC patient then seizure free. The table came from immunoSEQ multiplex PCR; TCRdb's copy has only in-frame clones and leaves some out. The data show hundreds of thousands of clones, with roughly 93% seen just once and 5.7% held by the top ten. Sequencing was performed on peripheral blood, taken about 5 months after surgery. These receptors all come from a boy under three years old with tuberous sclerosis and intractable seizures.

This chain connects TRBV5-6 to TRBJ2-7; D is ambiguous. Germline CDR1 SGHDT, CDR2 YYEEEE. The CDR3 sequence is 12 residues long. The V end was cut by 4 bases, the J end by 6 bases, with 11 bases between. CDR3 nucleotides: TGTGCCAGCAGCCCCCTAGTCGGCGAGCAGTACTTC. This translates into CASSPLVGEQYF.

This clone has a single count. The V call is TRBV28, the J call TRBJ2-3; D gene uncertain. This CDR3 is built from 12 residues. CDR1 MDHEN and CDR2 SYDVKM come from the germline V gene. V lost 5 bases and J 2 bases, leaving 5 bases between the germline ends. The CDR3 reads CASSAFTDTQYF. The CDR3, as DNA: TGTGCCAGCAGTGCGTTCACAGATACGCAGTATTTT.

J is TRBJ1-1 and V is TRBV15, with D unclear. V was cut by 1 base and J by 1 base, with 10 bases left in between. Germline V gene sequence: CDR1 LNHNV, CDR2 YYDKDF (reference sequence). This CDR3 has 15 residues. CDR3 sequence reads: CATSRVGGGNTEAFF. The CDR3 DNA follows: TGTGCCACCAGCAGAGTGGGCGGAGGGAACACTGAAGCTTTCTTT.

The rearrangement joins TRBV7-3 to TRBJ1-2; 7 positions match TRBD1. J was trimmed by 6 bases and V by 0 bases; bases with no gene match: 1. There are 13 residues in the CDR3. Germline CDR1 and CDR2: SGHTA and FQGTGA. The CDR3 DNA sequence: TGTGCCAGCAGCTTAACAACAGGGGATGGCTACACCTTC. Encoded protein: CASSLTTGDGYTF. Filled out from reference TRBV7-3 and TRBJ1-2, the complete variable domain reads GAGVSQTPSNKVTEKGKYVELRCDPISGHTALYWYRQSLGQGPEFLIYFQGTGAADDSGLPNDRFFAVRPEGSVSTLKIQRTERGDSAVYLCASSLTTGDGYTFGSGTRLTVV.

This clone was seen only once. This sequence joins TRBV30 and TRBJ2-3; D may be TRBD1 (6 bases). This CDR3 has 15 residues. Per the germline V gene, CDR1 is GTSNPN and CDR2 is SVGIG (reference sequence). Trimming pared 2 bases from V and 3 bases from J, leaving 15 bases between. CDR3 loop: CAWSLTGMVTDTQYF. CDR3 DNA sequence: TGTGCCTGGAGTTTAACAGGGATGGTGACAGATACGCAGTATTTT.

The V gene is TRBV30, the J gene TRBJ2-7; D not certain. This CDR3 spans 12 amino acids. From germline, CDR1 is GTSNPN and CDR2 SVGIG (reference sequence). V lost 0 bases and J 2 bases, leaving 5 bases between the germline ends. In DNA, the CDR3 is TGTGCCTGGAGTGTAATTGCCTACGAGCAGTACTTC. Translating gives CAWSVIAYEQYF.

The J gene is TRBJ1-2, the V gene TRBV9; D remains unclear. Germline assignment: CDR1 SGDLS and CDR2 YYNGEE. Trimming stripped 0 bases from V and 2 bases from J, with 2 bases between. CDR3 length: 12 residues. CDR3 sequence (DNA): TGTGCCAGCAGCGTAGACAACTATGGCTACACCTTC. Translating gives CASSVDNYGYTF.

This sequence joins TRBV2 and TRBJ1-6; 9 bases align to TRBD1. The CDR3 sequence is 16 residues long. With 6 bases clipped from V and 10 bases from J, the junction kept 13 bases outside the gene matches. Per the germline V gene, CDR1 is SNHLY and CDR2 is FYNNEI. The CDR3 coding sequence is TGTGCCAGCAGAGACTACCGGGACAGGGTTTCCTCACCCCTCCACTTT. The encoded protein is CASRDYRDRVSSPLHF.

This clone was counted only a few times. This chain links TRBV19 with TRBJ1-3; D unclear. This CDR3 has 14 amino acids. Trimming took 1 base from V and 1 from J, leaving 5 bases between them. In germline, CDR1 is LNHDA, CDR2 SQIVND (reference sequence). The DNA of the CDR3 is TGTGCCAGTAGTATAGCCGAATCTGGAAACACCATATATTTT. Amino acid sequence: CASSIAESGNTIYF.

In this sample, this clone turned up a few times. The chain carries TRBV6-5 and TRBJ1-1; possible D gene TRBD1, 6 bases. CDR1 MNHEY and CDR2 SVGAGI come from the germline V gene. This CDR3 spans 15 amino acids. V lost 6 bases, J lost 2 bases, and 16 bases lay in between. CDR3: CASRRTDLSNTEAFF. CDR3 coding DNA: TGTGCCAGCAGACGGACAGACCTCAGTAACACTGAAGCTTTCTTT.

The V and J genes are TRBV5-8 and TRBJ1-2; 7 nucleotides agree with TRBD1. The J segment lost 3 bases and the V segment lost 4 bases, leaving 9 bases of the junction unmatched. The CDR3 has 15 residues. Germline assignment: CDR1 SGHTS and CDR2 YDEGEE. The CDR3 region has the DNA TGTGCCAGCAGCCCCGACAGGGTGGGAGACTATGGCTACACCTTC. Its protein product is CASSPDRVGDYGYTF. The whole variable domain, remainder taken from reference TRBV5-8 and TRBJ1-2, is EAGVTQSPTHLIKTRGQQATLRCSPISGHTSVYWYQQALGLGLQFLLWYDEGEERNRGNFPPRFSGRQFPNYSSELNVNALELEDSALYLCASSPDRVGDYGYTFGSGTRLTVV.

This clone was observed once. V and J are TRBV27 and TRBJ1-2; no clear D gene. CDR1 is MNHEY, CDR2 SMNVEV, per germline (reference sequence). Trimming removed 6 bases from V and 8 bases from J, with 19 bases in between. This CDR3 has 14 amino acids. CDR3 DNA sequence: TGTGCCAGCAGCTCTCTACCAAGCAGTCCGGGCTACACCTTC. It encodes CASSSLPSSPGYTF.

The J gene is TRBJ1-3, the V gene TRBV19; D not certain. The germline CDR1 and CDR2 sequences are LNHDA and SQIVND (reference sequence). This CDR3 is built from 14 residues. The V end lost 1 base, the J end lost 8 bases, and 12 bases lay between the germline ends. In DNA, the CDR3 is TGTGCCAGTAGTATAGCTGGGGAGCTGGACACCATATATTTT. Translating gives CASSIAGELDTIYF.

V usage is TRBV10-3 and J usage is TRBJ2-5; D call uncertain. V dropped 6 bases and J dropped 2 bases, with 10 bases sitting between them. Germline lookup yields CDR1 ENHRY and CDR2 SYGVKD. This CDR3 has 13 amino acids. CDR3 DNA sequence: TGTGCCATCAGGCGCGATGGGCAAGAGACCCAGTACTTC. Its translation is CAIRRDGQETQYF.

Note on this clone: Other DNA sequences in this specimen translate into the identical CDR3. The genes are TRBV12-3 or TRBV12-4 and TRBJ2-7; D unresolved. Trimming shortened V by 1 base and J by 1 base, and 5 bases separated the two germline ends. There are 13 residues in the CDR3. The CDR3 spells CASSLDSSYEQYF. The CDR3 bases are TGTGCCAGCAGTTTAGATTCTTCCTACGAGCAGTACTTC.

CDR3: CASSRDKLAESSYEQYF. The CDR3 bases are TGCGCCAGCAGCCGAGACAAACTAGCTGAGAGCTCCTACGAGCAGTACTTC. The chain has TRBV5-1 and TRBJ2-7, with D perhaps matching TRBD2 (6 bases). V was trimmed by 4 bases and J by 0 bases, leaving 20 bases between them. The germline V gene encodes CDR1 SGHRS and CDR2 YFSETQ. This CDR3 is 17 amino acids long. The whole variable domain, filled in from reference TRBV5-1 and TRBJ2-7, reads KAGVTQTPRYLIKTRGQQVTLSCSPISGHRSVSWYQQTPGQGLQFLFEYFSETQRNKGNFPGRFSGRQFSNSRSEMNVSTLELGDSALYLCASSRDKLAESSYEQYFGPGTRLTVT.

V is TRBV5-1 and J is TRBJ2-5; D is uncertain. There are 13 residues in the CDR3. V was shortened by 0 bases and J by 4 bases, with 7 bases between the two germline ends. The germline V gene has CDR1 SGHRS and CDR2 YFSETQ. CDR3 sequence reads: CASSLGGLETQYF. For the CDR3, the DNA is TGCGCCAGCAGCTTGGGGGGTCTAGAGACCCAGTACTTC. The variable domain in full, completed from reference TRBV5-1 and TRBJ2-5, reads KAGVTQTPRYLIKTRGQQVTLSCSPISGHRSVSWYQQTPGQGLQFLFEYFSETQRNKGNFPGRFSGRQFSNSRSEMNVSTLELGDSALYLCASSLGGLETQYFGPGTRLLVL.